Given below is one TCR beta chain in context. Its specificity is not known. Repertoires were generated with immunoSEQ multiplex PCR, while TCRdb's copy carries only in-frame clones and drops some. The table lists over 30,000 clones, more than 70% of them singletons. From germline, CDR1 is LNHDA and CDR2 SQIVND (reference sequence). The CDR3 is 12 residues long. V lost 5 bases to trimming and J lost 11 bases, with 15 bases between them. The sample originates from a study of STAT3 mutations in large granular lymphocyte leukemia. General study results and limits: In T-cell large granular lymphocyte leukemia, about half of patients showed multiple immunodominant subclonotypes.

The rearrangement uses TRBV19 and TRBJ1-1, with D unclear. Input material: PBMCs. This TCR was sampled from a human donor with T large granular lymphocyte leukemia. Some clones in this sample may be carry-over from other donors' samples. The CDR3 region has the DNA TGTGCCAGTAGTTACGGGTCTGAGTCGGCTTTCTTT. Translating it yields CASSYGSESAFF. Complete variable domain (other parts from reference TRBV19 and TRBJ1-1): DGGITQSPKYLFRKEGQNVTLSCEQNLNHDAMYWYRQDPGQGLRLIYYSQIVNDFQKGDIAEGYSVSREKKESFPLTVTSAQKNPTAFYLCASSYGSESAFFGQGTRLTVV.